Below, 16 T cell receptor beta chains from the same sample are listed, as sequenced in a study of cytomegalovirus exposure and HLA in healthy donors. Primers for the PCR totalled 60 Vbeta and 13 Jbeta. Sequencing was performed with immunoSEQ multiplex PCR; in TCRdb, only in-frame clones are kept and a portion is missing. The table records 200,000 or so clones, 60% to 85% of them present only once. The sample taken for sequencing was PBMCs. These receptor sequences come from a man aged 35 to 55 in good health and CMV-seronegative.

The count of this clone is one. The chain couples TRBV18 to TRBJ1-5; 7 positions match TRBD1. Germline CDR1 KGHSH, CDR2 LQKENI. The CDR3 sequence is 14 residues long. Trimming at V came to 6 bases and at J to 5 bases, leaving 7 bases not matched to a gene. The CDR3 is CASSHTGEDQPQHF. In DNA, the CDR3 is TGTGCCAGCTCTCATACAGGGGAAGATCAGCCCCAGCATTTT.

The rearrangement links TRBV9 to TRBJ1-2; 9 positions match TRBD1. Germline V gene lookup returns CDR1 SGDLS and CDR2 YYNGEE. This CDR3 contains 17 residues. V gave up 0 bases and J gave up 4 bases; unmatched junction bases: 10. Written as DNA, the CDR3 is TGTGCCAGCAGCGTAGATGAAAGGACAGGGGAGCTCTATGGCTACACCTTC. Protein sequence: CASSVDERTGELYGYTF.

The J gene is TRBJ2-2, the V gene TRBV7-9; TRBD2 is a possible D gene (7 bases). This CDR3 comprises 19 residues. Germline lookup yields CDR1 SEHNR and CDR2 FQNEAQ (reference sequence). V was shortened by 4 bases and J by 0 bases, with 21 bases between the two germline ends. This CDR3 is CASSWGGRTFLANTGELFF. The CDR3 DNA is TGTGCCAGCAGCTGGGGGGGGCGGACTTTTCTCGCGAACACCGGGGAGCTGTTTTTT.

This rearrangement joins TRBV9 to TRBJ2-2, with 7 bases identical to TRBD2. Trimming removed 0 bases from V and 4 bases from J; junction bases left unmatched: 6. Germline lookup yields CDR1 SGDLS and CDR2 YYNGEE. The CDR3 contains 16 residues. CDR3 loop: CASSVEGGSSTGELFF. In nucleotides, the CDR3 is TGTGCCAGCAGCGTAGAGGGAGGGAGTAGCACCGGGGAGCTGTTTTTT.

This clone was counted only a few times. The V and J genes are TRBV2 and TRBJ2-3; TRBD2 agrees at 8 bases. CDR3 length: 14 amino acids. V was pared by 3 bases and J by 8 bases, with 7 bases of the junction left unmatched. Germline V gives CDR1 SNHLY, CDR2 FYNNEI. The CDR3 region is CASSEAAGVGTQYF. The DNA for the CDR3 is TGTGCCAGCAGTGAGGCAGCGGGAGTAGGTACGCAGTATTTT. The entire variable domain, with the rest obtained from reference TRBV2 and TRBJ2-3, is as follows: EPEVTQTPSHQVTQMGQEVILRCVPISNHLYFYWYRQILGQKVEFLVSFYNNEISEKSEIFDDQFSVERPDGSNFTLKIRSTKLEDSAMYFCASSEAAGVGTQYFGPGTRLTVL.

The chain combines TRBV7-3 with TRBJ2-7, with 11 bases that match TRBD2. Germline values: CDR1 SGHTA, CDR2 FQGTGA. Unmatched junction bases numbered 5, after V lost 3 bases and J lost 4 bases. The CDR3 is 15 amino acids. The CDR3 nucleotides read TGTGCCAGCAGCTTGACTAGCGGGGTCCAGTACGAGCAGTACTTC. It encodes CASSLTSGVQYEQYF. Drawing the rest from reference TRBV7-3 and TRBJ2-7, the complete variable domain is GAGVSQTPSNKVTEKGKYVELRCDPISGHTALYWYRQSLGQGPEFLIYFQGTGAADDSGLPNDRFFAVRPEGSVSTLKIQRTERGDSAVYLCASSLTSGVQYEQYFGPGTRLTVT.

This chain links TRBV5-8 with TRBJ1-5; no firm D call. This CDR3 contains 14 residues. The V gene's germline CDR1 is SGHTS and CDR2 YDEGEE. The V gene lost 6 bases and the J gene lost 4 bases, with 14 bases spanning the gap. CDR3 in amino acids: CASTQRVGNQPQHF. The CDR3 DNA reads TGTGCCAGCACCCAGAGGGTAGGAAATCAGCCCCAGCATTTT.

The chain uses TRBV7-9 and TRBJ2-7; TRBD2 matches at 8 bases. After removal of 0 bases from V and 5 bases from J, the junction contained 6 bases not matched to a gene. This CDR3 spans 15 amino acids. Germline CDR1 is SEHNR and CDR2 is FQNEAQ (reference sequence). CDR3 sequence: CASSLASGRGNEQYF. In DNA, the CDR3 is TGTGCCAGCAGCTTAGCGAGCGGGAGAGGGAACGAGCAGTACTTC.

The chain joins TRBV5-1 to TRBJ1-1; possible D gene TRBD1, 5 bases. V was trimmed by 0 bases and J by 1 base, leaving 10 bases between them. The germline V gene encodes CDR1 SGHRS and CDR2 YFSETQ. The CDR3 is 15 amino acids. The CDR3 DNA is TGCGCCAGCAGCTTGGATCCAGGGCCGAACACTGAAGCTTTCTTT. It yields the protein CASSLDPGPNTEAFF.

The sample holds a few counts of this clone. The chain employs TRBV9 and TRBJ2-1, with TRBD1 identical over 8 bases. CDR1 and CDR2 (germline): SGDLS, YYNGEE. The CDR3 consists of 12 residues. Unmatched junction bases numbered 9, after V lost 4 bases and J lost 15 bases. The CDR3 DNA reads TGTGCCAGCAGCCCCAAGGACAGGGCTCCGTTCTTC. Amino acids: CASSPKDRAPFF.

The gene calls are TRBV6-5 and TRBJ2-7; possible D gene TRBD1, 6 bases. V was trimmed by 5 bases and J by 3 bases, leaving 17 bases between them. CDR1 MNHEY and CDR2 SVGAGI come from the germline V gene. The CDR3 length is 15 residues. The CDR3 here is CASSHPTQGYYEQYF. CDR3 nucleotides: TGTGCCAGCAGTCACCCAACGCAGGGGTACTACGAGCAGTACTTC.

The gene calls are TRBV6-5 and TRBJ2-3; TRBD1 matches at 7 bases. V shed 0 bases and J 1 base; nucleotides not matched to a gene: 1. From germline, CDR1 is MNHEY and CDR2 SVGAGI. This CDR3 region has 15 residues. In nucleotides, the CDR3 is TGTGCCAGCAGTTACTCCGGACAGGGCACAGATACGCAGTATTTT. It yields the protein CASSYSGQGTDTQYF.

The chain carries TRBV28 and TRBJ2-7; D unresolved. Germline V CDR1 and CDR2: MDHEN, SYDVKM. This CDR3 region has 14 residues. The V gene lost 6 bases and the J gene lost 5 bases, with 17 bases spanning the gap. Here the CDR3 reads CASSRVRIEHEQYF. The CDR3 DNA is TGTGCCAGCAGCCGTGTGAGAATAGAGCACGAGCAGTACTTC.

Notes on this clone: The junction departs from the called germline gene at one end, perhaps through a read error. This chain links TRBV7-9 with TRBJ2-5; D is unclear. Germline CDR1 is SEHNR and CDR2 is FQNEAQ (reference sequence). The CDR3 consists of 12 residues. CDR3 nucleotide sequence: TGTTCCAGCAGCGCTATGGAAGAGACCCAGTACTTC. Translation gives CSSSAMEETQYF.

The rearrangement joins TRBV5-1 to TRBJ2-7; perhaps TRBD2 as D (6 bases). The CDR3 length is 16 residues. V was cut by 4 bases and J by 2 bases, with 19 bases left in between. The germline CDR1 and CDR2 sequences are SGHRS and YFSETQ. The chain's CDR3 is CASSPPRGGLPYEQYF. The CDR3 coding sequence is TGCGCCAGCAGCCCCCCCCGAGGAGGGCTACCCTACGAGCAGTACTTC.

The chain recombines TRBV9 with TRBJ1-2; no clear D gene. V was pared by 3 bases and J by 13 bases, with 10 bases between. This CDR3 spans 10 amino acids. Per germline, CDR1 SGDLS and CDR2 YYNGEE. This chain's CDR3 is CASSASTFTF. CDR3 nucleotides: TGTGCCAGCAGCGCATCAACTTTCACCTTC.